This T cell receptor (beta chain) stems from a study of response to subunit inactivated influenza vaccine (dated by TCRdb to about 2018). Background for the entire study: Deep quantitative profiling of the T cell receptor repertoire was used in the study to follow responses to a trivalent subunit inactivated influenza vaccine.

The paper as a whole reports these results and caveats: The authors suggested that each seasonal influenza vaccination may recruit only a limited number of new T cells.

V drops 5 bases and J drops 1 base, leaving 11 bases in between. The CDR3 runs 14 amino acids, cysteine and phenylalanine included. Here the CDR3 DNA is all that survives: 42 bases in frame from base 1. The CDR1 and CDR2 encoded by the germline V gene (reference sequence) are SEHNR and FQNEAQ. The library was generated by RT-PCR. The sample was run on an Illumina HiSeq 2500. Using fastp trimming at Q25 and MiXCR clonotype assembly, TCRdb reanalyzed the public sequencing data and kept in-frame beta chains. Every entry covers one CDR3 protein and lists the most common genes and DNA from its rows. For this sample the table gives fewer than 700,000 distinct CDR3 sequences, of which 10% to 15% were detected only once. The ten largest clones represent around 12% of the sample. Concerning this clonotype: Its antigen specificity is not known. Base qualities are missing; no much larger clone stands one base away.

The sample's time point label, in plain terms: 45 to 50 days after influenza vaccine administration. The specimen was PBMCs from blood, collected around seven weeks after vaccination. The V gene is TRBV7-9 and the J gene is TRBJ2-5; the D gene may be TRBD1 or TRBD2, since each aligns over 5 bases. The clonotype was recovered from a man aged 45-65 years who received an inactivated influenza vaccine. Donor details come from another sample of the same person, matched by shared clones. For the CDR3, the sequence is CASSLGPLQETQYF. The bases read TGTGCCAGCAGCCTGGGACCCCTCCAAGAGACCCAGTACTTC. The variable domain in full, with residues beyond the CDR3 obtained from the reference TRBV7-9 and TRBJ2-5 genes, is DTGVSQNPRHKITKRGQNVTFRCDPISEHNRLYWYRQTLGQGPEFLTYFQNEAQLEKSRLLSDRFSAERPKGSFSTLEIQRTEQGDSAMYLCASSLGPLQETQYFGPGTRLLVL.